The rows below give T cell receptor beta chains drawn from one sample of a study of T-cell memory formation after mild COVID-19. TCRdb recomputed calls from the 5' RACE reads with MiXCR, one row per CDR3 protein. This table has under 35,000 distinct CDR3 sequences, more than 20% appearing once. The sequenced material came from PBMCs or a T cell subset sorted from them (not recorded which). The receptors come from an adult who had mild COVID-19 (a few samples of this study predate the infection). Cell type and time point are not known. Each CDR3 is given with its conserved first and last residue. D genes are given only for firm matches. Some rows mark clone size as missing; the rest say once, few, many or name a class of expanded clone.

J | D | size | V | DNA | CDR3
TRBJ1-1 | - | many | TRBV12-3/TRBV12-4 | TGTGCCAGCACCCAGAGGCCTCAGTATGAAGCTTTCTTT | CASTQRPQYEAFF
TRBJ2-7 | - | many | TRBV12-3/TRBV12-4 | TGTGCCAGCCGCGGGGTGGACCGGGGGATCTACGAGCAGTACTTC | CASRGVDRGIYEQYF
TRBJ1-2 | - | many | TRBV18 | TGTGCCAGCTCACCCTCGGCAGACCACTATGGCTACACCTTC | CASSPSADHYGYTF
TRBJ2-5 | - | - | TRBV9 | TGTGCCAGCAGCGCGCACCGCGAGGGTGAGACCCAGTACTTC | CASSAHREGETQYF
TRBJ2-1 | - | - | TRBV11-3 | TGTGCCAACCTATTTCTGGCGGGGCCAAACTACAATGAGCAGTTCTTC | CANLFLAGPNYNEQFF
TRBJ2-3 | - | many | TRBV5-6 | TGTGCCAGCAGCTTGGGGGGGGGCCCGGTGGATACGCAGTATTTT | CASSLGGGPVDTQYF
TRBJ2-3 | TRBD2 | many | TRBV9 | TGTGCCAGCGGGACTAACACAGATACGCAGTATTTT | CASGTNTDTQYF
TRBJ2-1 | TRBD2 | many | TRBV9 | TGTGCCAGCAGCGTAGACCCTAGCGGGATAGGTGAGCAGTTCTTC | CASSVDPSGIGEQFF
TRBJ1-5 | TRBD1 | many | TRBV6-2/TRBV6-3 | TGTGCCAGCACCAATCCCCGGGACAGGGTAGGCCAGCCCCAGCATTTT | CASTNPRDRVGQPQHF
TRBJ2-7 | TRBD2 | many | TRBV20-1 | TGCAGTGCTTTTCAGGCTAGCGGGATATACGAGCAGTACTTC | CSAFQASGIYEQYF
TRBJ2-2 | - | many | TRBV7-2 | TGTGCCAGCACCCCTCTCACCCACACCGGGGAGCTGTTTTTT | CASTPLTHTGELFF
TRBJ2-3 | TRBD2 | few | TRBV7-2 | TGTGCCAGCAGCTTAGTAGCTAGCGGGGGGGGCACAGATACGCAGTATTTT | CASSLVASGGGTDTQYF
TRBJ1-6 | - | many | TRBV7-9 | TGTGCCAGCAGCTTAGGGGCTCAGGGAAATTCACCCCTCCACTTT | CASSLGAQGNSPLHF
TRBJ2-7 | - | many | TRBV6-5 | TGTGCCAGCAGTCCCTTTGGTAGCGGAGCCTCCTACGAGCAGTACTTC | CASSPFGSGASYEQYF
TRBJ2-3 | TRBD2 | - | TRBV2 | TGTGCCAGCAGTGAAGCAGGAGCGATCGCTAGCGGAACTAGCACAGATACGCAGTATTTT | CASSEAGAIASGTSTDTQYF
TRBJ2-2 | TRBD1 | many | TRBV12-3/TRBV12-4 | TGTGCCAGCAGTTCCCCTATCGACAGGGCAAACACCGGGGAGCTGTTTTTT | CASSSPIDRANTGELFF
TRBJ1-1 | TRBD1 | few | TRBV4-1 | TGCGCCAGCAGCCAGAACAGGGGCGGGGGGACTGAAGCTTTCTTT | CASSQNRGGGTEAFF
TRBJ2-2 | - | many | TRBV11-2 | TGTGCCAGCAGTCGAAACCCTGGCCGGGAGCTGTTTTTT | CASSRNPGRELFF
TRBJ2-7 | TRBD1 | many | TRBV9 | TGTGCCAGCAGCGCCCGGGACAGGGCCTCCGCCGAGCAGTACTTC | CASSARDRASAEQYF
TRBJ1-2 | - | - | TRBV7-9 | TGTGCCAGCAGCCCCCCCTCAGGGATCCTAACTGATGGCTACACCTTC | CASSPPSGILTDGYTF
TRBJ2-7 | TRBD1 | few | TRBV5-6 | TGTGCCAGCAGCGCGGACAGGGTGCGGGAGCAGTACTTC | CASSADRVREQYF
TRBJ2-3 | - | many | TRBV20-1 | TGCAGTGCTAGAATATCACGGGGCACAGATACGCAGTATTTT | CSARISRGTDTQYF
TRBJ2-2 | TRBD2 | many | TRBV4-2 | TGTGCCAGCAGCCAGCCTAGCGGGAGAGGGACCGGGGAGCTGTTTTTT | CASSQPSGRGTGELFF
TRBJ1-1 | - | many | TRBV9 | TGTGCCAGCAGCGCCAAGCTTGGGAGCAGCGAAGCTTTCTTT | CASSAKLGSSEAFF
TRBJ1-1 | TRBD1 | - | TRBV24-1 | TGTGCCACCACTCCGGGACAGGGAAGAAGGGACACTGAAGCTTTCTTT | CATTPGQGRRDTEAFF
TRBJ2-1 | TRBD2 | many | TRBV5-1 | TGCGCCAGCAGCTTTGCCCCCGGGGGGGCGGATGAGCAGTTCTTC | CASSFAPGGADEQFF
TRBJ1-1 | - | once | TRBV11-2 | TGTGCCAGCAGCTTAGTAAGGGGGGACACTGAAGCTTTCTTT | CASSLVRGDTEAFF
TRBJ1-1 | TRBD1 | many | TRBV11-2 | TGTGCCAGCAGCTCCTCGGGACAGGCGAACACTGAAGCTTTCTTT | CASSSSGQANTEAFF
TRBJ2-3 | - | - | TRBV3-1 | TGTGCCAGCAGCCATGAGCACCGGACAGATGAAACAGATACGCAGTATTTT | CASSHEHRTDETDTQYF
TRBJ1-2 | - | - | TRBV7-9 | TGTGCCAGCAGCTTAGGCGGGGGCGAGTATGGCTACACCTTC | CASSLGGGEYGYTF
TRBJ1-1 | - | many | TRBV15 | TGTGCCACCAGCCCCAGAAGGGGGGCTGGAACTGAAGCTTTCTTT | CATSPRRGAGTEAFF
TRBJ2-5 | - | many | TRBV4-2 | TGTGCCAGCAGCCAAGGCAATAGCAGACAAGAGACCCAGTACTTC | CASSQGNSRQETQYF
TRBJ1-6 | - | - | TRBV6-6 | TGTGCCAGCAGTTACCCCAGCTCCTATAATTCACCCCTCCACTTT | CASSYPSSYNSPLHF
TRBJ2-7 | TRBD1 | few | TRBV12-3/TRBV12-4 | TGTGCCAGCAATTACAGGGGCCACGAGCAGTACTTC | CASNYRGHEQYF
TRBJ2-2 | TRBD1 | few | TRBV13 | TGTGCCAGCAGCCCAGGGGGAAAGGGCGGGGAGCTGTTTTTT | CASSPGGKGGELFF
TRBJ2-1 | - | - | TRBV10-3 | TGTGCCATCAGTGCCGACAGGATTATGGACAATGAGCAGTTCTTC | CAISADRIMDNEQFF
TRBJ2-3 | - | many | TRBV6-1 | TGTGCCAGCAGTGAATCTTTTTGGTCGAACCCCACAGATACGCAGTATTTT | CASSESFWSNPTDTQYF
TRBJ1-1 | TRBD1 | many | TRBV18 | TGTGCCAGCTCAACACAGGGGCTGAGCACTGAAGCTTTCTTT | CASSTQGLSTEAFF
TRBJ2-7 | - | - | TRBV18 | TGTGCCAGCTCCCGCTGGACAGACGATAACGAGCAGTACTTC | CASSRWTDDNEQYF
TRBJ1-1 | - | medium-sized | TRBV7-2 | TGTGCCAGCAGCTTAGCGCCACGGTCTGAAGCTTTCTTT | CASSLAPRSEAFF
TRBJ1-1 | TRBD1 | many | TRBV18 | TGTGCCAGCTCAACGGGACAGACTGAAGCTTTCTTT | CASSTGQTEAFF
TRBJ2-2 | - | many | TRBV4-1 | TGCGCCAGCAGCCAAGGTAGCGGAACGAACACCGGGGAGCTGTTTTTT | CASSQGSGTNTGELFF
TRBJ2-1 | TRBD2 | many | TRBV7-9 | TGTGCCAGCAGCCCCACCGTGGGGGGGAGCGGGGAGCAGTTCTTC | CASSPTVGGSGEQFF
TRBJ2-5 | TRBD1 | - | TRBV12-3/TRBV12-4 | TGTGCCAGCAGTTTAGCGGACAGGAAAGAGACCCAGTACTTC | CASSLADRKETQYF
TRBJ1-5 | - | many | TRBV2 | TGTGCCAGCAGGACCCAAGGGACTAGCAATCAGCCCCAGCATTTT | CASRTQGTSNQPQHF
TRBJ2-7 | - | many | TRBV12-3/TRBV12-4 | TGTGCCAGCAGTTTAAAAACCCGGGCCACATCCGCCTACGAGCAGTACTTC | CASSLKTRATSAYEQYF
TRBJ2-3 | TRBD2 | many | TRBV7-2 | TGTGCCAGCAGCAGGGGACTAGCGGGAGCCGCCACAGATACGCAGTATTTT | CASSRGLAGAATDTQYF
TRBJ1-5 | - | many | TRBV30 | TGTGCCTGGAGTCACAGGGTGGGTCAGCCCCAGCATTTT | CAWSHRVGQPQHF
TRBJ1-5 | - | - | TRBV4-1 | TGCGCCAGCAGCCAAGAGGGGGGCCAAGCGAGCAATCAGCCCCAGCATTTT | CASSQEGGQASNQPQHF